This T cell receptor beta chain was sequenced for a study of human T cells and chemical hapten exposure. Study details: Read at 6 days, the patch tests placed 0.01% DPC on the upper back. Study results and limitations: Relative to control repertoires, expanded TCRs gave rise to significantly more large CDR3 similarity clusters. No alteration of TCRs above 1 in 1000 frequency was seen with DPC sensitization.

Time point specified: patch test 1, 2 weeks after DPC sensitization. Treatment of the sample: therapeutic diphenylcyclopropenone sensitization with weekly scalp DPC. MiXCR was run by TCRdb on the RACE reads, yielding one entry per CDR3 protein. The sample has about 81,000 distinct CDR3 sequences, roughly 7.1% seen once; the top ten hold roughly 1.6%. The CDR3 is 17 residues long. V dropped 3 bases and J dropped 4; count of bases not matched to a gene: 11. Germline V gene sequence: CDR1 DFQATT, CDR2 SNEGSKA (reference sequence). Notes on this clonotype: The antigen remains unidentified.

This sequence was found in a woman aged 25 to 39 with alopecia areata. Some clones in this sample may be carry-over from other donors' samples. The chain carries TRBV20-1 and TRBJ2-5, with 13 bases that match TRBD2. The sequences come from whole blood, collected in connection with sensitization to the hapten diphenylcyclopropenone (DPC). As DNA, the CDR3 is TGCAGTGCTAGTCATGGACTAGCGGGGGCTATGGGAGAGACCCAGTACTTC. Translated, it gives CSASHGLAGAMGETQYF.